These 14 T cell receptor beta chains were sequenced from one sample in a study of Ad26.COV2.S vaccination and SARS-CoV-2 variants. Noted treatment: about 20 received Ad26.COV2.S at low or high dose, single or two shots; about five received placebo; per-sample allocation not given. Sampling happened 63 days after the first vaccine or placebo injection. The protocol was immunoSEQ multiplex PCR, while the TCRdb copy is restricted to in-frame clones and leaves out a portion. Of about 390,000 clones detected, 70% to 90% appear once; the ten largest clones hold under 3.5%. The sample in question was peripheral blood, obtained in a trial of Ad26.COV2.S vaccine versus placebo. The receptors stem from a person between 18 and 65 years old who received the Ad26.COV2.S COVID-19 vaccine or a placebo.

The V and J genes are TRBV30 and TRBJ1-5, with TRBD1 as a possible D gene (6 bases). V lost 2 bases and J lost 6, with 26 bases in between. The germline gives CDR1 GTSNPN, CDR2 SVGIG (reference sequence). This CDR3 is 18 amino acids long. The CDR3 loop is CAWSPPQRTGNFGQPQHF. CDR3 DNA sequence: TGTGCCTGGAGTCCGCCCCAGCGTACAGGGAATTTTGGTCAGCCCCAGCATTTT.

This CDR3 is CASTPGQSNQPQHF. The CDR3 DNA reads TGTGCCAGCACCCCCGGACAGTCCAATCAGCCCCAGCATTTT. This chain connects TRBV6-2 or TRBV6-3 to TRBJ1-5; TRBD1 is a possible D gene (6 bases). V was clipped by 7 bases and J by 3 bases, with 13 bases between them. The CDR3 is made up of 14 amino acids. CDR1 is MNHEY and CDR2 is SVGEGT in the germline V gene.

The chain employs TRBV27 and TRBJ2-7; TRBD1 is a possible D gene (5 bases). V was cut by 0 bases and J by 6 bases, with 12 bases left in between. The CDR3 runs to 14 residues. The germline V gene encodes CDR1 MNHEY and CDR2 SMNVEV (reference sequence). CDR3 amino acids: CASSLSITRGEQYF. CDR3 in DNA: TGTGCCAGCAGTTTATCCATCACAAGGGGCGAGCAGTACTTC.

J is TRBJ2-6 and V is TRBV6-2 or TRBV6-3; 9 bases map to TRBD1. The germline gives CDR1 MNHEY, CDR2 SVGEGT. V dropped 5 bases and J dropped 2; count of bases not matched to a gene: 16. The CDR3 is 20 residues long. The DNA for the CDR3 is TGTGCCAGCAGTACGATTGTTGGCGGGACAGGGCAAGCTGGGGCCAACGTCCTGACTTTC. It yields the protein CASSTIVGGTGQAGANVLTF.

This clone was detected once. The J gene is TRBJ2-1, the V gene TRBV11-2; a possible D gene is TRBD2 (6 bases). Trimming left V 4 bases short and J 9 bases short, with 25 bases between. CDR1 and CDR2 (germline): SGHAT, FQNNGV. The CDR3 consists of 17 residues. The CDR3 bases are TGTGCCAGCAGCTCTACATCAGGGCGGGGATCACGCGGTGAGCAGTTCTTC. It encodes CASSSTSGRGSRGEQFF.

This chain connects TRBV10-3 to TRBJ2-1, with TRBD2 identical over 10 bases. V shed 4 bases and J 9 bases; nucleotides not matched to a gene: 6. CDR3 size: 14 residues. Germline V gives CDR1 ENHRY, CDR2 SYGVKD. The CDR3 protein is CAISAPSGGTEQFF. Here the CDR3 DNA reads TGTGCCATCAGTGCCCCTAGCGGGGGTACTGAGCAGTTCTTC.

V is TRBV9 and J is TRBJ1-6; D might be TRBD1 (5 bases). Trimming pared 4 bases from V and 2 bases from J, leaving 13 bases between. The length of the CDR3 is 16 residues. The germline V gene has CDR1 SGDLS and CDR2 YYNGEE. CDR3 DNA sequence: TGTGCCAGCAGCCCCCAGGGTAACGCCTATAATTCACCCCTCCACTTT. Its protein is CASSPQGNAYNSPLHF.

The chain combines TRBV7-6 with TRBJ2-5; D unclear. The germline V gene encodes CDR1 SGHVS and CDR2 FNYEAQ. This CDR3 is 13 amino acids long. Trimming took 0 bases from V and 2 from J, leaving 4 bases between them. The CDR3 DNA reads TGTGCCAGCAGCTTAGCGGATCAAGAGACCCAGTACTTC. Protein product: CASSLADQETQYF.

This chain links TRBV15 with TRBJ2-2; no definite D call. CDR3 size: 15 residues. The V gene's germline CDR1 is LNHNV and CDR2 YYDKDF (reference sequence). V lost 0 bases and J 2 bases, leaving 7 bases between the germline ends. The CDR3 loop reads CATSRDPLNTGELFF. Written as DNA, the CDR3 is TGTGCCACCAGCAGAGATCCACTCAACACCGGGGAGCTGTTTTTT.

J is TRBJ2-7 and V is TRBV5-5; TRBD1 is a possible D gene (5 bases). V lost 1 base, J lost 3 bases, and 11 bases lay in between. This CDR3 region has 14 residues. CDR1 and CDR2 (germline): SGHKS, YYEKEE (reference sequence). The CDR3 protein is CASSLPGHFYEQYF. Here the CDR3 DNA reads TGTGCCAGCAGCTTGCCCGGACACTTCTACGAGCAGTACTTC.

The CDR3 DNA follows: TGTGCCAGTAGTATTTCGGGTTGGGGACAGGGTAGCGGCTACACCTTC. This codes for CASSISGWGQGSGYTF. The chain combines TRBV19 with TRBJ1-2, with TRBD1 identical over 9 bases. Germline CDR1 reads LNHDA; CDR2 reads SQIVND (reference sequence). Trimming cost V 3 bases and J 8 bases; bases outside gene matches: 13. This CDR3 contains 16 residues.

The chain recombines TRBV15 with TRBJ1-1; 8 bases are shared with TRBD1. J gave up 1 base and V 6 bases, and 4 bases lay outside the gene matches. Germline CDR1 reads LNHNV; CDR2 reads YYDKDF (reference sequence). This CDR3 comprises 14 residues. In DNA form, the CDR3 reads TGTGCCACCAGGCGAGACAGGGGGAACACTGAAGCTTTCTTT. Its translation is CATRRDRGNTEAFF.

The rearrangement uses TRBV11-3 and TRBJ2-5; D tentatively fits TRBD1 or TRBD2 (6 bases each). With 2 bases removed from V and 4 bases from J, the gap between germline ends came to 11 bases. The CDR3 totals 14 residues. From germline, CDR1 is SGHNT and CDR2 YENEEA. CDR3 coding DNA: TGTGCCAGCAGCTTACGGGGGCTTGGAGAGACCCAGTACTTC. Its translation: CASSLRGLGETQYF. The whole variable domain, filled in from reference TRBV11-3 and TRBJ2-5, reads EAGVVQSPRYKIIEKKQPVAFWCNPISGHNTLYWYLQNLGQGPELLIRYENEEAVDDSQLPKDRFSAERLKGVDSTLKIQPAELGDSAVYLCASSLRGLGETQYFGPGTRLLVL.

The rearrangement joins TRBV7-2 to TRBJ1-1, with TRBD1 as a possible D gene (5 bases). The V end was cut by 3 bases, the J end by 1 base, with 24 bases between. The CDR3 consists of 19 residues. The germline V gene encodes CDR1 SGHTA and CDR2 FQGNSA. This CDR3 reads CASSFLVPSGTIRNTEAFF. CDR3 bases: TGTGCCAGCAGCTTTTTGGTTCCAAGTGGGACGATAAGGAACACTGAAGCTTTCTTT.